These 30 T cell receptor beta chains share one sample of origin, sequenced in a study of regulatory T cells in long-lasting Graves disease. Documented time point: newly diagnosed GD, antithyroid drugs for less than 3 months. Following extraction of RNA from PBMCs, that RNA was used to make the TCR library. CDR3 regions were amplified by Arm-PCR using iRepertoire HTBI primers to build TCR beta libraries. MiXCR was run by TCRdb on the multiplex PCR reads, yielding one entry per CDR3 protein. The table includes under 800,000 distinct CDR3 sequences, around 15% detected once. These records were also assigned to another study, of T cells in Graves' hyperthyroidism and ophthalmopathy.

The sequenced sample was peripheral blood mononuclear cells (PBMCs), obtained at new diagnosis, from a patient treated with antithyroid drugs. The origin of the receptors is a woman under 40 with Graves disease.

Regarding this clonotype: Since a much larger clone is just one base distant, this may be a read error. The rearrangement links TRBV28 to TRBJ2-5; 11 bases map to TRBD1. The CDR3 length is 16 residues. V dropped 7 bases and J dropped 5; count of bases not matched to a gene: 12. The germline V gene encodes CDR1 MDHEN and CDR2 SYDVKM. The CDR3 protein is CASMSPGTGGGETQYF. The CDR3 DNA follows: TGTGCCAGCATGTCCCCCGGGACAGGGGGGGGCGAGACCCAGTACTTC.

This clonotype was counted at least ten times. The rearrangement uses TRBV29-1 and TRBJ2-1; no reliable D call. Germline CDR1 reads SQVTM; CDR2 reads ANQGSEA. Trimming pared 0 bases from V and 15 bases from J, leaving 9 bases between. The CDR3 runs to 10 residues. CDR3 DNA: TGCAGCGTTGAAGAGCCCAATCCGTTCTTC. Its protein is CSVEEPNPFF.

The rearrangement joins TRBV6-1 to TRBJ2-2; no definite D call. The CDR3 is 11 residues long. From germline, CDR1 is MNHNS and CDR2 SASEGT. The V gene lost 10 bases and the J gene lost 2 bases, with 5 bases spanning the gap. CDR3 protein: CATTNTGELFF. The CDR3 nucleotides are TGTGCCACCACTAACACCGGGGAGCTGTTTTTT.

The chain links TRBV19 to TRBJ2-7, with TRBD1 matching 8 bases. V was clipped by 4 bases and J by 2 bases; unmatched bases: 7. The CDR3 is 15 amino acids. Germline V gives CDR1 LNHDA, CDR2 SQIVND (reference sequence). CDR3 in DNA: TGTGCCAGTAGTACTCAGGGGGCGATCCCCTACGAGCAGTACTTC. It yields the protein CASSTQGAIPYEQYF.

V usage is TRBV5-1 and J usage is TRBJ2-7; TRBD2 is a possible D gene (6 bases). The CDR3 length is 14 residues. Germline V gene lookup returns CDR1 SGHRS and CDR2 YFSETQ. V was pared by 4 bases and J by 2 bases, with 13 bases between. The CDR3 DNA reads TGCGCCAGCAGCGCTACTAGCAGCCCCTACGAGCAGTACTTC. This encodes CASSATSSPYEQYF.

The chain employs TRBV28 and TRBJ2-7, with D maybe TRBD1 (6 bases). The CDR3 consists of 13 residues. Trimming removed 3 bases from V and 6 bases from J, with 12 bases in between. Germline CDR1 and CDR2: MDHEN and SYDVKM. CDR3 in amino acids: CASSFQGFGEQYF. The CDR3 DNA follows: TGTGCCAGCAGTTTTCAGGGGTTCGGCGAGCAGTACTTC.

CDR3 sequence: CASSLSPTGDYGYTF. The CDR3 DNA reads as TGTGCCAGCAGCTTATCTCCGACAGGGGACTATGGCTACACCTTC. V gene TRBV11-2 combines with J gene TRBJ1-2; 8 bases agree with TRBD1. The J segment lost 3 bases and the V segment lost 2 bases, leaving 5 bases of the junction unmatched. The CDR3 extends over 15 amino acids. CDR1 is SGHAT, CDR2 FQNNGV, per germline.

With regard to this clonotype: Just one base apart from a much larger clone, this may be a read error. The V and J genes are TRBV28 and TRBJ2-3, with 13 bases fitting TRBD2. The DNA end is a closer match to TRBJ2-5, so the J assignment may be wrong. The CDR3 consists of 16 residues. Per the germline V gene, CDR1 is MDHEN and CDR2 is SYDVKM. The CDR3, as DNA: TGTGCCAGCAGACCACCGGGACTAGCGGGACGGGAGACCCAGTACTTC. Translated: CASRPPGLAGRETQYF.

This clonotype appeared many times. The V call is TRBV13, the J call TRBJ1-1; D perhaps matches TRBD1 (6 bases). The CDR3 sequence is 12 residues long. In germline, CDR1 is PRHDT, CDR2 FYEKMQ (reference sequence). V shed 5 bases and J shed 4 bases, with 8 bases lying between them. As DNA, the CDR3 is TGTGCCAGCAGCGGGGGGCCCACTGAAGCTTTCTTT. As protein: CASSGGPTEAFF.

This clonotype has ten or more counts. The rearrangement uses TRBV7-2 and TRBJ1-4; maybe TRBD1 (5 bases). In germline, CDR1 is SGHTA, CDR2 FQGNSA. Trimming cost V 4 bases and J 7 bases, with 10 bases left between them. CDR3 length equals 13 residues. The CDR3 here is CASSSQGPEKLFF. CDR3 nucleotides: TGTGCCAGCAGCTCCCAGGGACCTGAAAAACTGTTTTTT.

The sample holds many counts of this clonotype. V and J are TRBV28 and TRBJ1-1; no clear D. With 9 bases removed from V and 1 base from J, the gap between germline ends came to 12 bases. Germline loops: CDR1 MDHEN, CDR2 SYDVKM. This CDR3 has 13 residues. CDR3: CASKGRSNTEAFF. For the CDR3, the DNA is TGTGCCAGTAAAGGACGGTCGAACACTGAAGCTTTCTTT.

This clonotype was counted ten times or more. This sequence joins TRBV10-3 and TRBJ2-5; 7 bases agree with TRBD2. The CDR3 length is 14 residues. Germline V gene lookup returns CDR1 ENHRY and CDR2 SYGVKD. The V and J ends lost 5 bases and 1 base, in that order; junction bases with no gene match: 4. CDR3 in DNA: TGTGCCATCAGTCCGGGAGGATTCCAAGAGACCCAGTACTTC. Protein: CAISPGGFQETQYF.

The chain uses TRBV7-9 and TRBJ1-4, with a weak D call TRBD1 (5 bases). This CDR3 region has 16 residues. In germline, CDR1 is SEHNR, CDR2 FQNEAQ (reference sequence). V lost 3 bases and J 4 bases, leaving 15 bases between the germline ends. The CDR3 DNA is TGTGCCAGCAGCTTCGGAATCGGGACGGATAATGAAAAACTGTTTTTT. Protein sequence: CASSFGIGTDNEKLFF.

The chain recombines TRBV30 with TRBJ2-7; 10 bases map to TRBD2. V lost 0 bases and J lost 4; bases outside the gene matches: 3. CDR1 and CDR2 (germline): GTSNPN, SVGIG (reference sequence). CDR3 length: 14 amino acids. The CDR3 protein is CAWSVLAGVYEQYF. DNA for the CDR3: TGTGCCTGGAGTGTCCTAGCGGGAGTTTACGAGCAGTACTTC.

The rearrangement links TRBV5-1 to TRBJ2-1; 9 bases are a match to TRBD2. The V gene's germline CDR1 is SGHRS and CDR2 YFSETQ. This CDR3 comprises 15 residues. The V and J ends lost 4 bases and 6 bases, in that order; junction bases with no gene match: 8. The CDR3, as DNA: TGCGCCAGCAGCCTGAGGACTAGCGCCGGCAATGAGCAGTTCTTC. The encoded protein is CASSLRTSAGNEQFF.

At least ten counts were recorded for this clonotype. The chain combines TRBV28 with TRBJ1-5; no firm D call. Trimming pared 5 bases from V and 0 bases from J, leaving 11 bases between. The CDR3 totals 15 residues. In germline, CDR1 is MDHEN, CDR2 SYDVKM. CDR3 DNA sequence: TGTGCCAGCAGTGACTCGGACGGTAGCAATCAGCCCCAGCATTTT. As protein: CASSDSDGSNQPQHF.

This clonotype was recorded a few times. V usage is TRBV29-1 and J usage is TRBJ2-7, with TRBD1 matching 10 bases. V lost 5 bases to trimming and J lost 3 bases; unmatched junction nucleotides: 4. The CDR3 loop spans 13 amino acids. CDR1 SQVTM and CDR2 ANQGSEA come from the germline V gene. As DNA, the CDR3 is TGCAGCGTTTGGGACAGGGGAGACTACGAGCAGTACTTC. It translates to CSVWDRGDYEQYF.

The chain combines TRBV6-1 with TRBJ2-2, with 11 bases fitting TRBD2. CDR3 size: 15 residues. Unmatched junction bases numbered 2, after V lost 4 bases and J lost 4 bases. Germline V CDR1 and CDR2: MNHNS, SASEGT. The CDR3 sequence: CASSGTSGFTGELFF. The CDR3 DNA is TGTGCCAGCAGTGGGACTAGCGGGTTCACCGGGGAGCTGTTTTTT.

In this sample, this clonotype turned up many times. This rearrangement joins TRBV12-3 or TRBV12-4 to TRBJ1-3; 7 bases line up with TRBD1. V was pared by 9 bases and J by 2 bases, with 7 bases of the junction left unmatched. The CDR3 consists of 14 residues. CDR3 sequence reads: CASTFDRAGNTIYF. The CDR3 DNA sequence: TGTGCCAGTACCTTCGACAGGGCTGGAAACACCATATATTTT.

CDR3 DNA: TGTGCCAGCAGTTCCCTCCGGGACGGGGGCCAAGCTTTCTTT. Amino acid sequence: CASSSLRDGGQAFF. This sequence joins TRBV27 and TRBJ1-1; perhaps TRBD1 as D (6 bases). The CDR3 sequence is 14 residues long. Germline CDR1 is MNHEY and CDR2 is SMNVEV (reference sequence). Trimming cost V 4 bases and J 9 bases, with 18 bases left between them.

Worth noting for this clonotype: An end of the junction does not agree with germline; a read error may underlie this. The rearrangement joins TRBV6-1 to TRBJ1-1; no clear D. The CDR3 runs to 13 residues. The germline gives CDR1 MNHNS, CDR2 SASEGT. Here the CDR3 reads CASSESPNTEAFF. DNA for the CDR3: TGTGCCAGCAGTGAATCACCGAACACTGAGGCTTTCTTT.

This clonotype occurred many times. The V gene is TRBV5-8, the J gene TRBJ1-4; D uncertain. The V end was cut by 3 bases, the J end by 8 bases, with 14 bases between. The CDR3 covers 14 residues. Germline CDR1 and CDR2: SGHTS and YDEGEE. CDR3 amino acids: CASSWSRTGEKLFF. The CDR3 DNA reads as TGTGCCAGCAGCTGGTCCCGTACGGGAGAAAAACTGTTTTTT.

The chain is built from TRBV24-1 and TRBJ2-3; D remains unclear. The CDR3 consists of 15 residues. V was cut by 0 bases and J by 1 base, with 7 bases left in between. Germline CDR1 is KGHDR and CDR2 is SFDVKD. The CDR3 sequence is CATSDLLGGTDTQYF. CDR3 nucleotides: TGTGCCACCAGTGATTTGCTCGGCGGCACAGATACGCAGTATTTT.

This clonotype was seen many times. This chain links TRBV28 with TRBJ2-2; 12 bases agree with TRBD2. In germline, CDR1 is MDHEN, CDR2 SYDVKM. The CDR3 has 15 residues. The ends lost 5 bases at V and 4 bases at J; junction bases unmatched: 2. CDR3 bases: TGTGCCAGCAGTAAGACTAGCGGGGGCACCGGGGAGCTGTTTTTT. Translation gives CASSKTSGGTGELFF. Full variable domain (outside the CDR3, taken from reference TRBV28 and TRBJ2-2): DVKVTQSSRYLVKRTGEKVFLECVQDMDHENMFWYRQDPGLGLRLIYFSYDVKMKEKGDIPEGYSVSREKKERFSLILESASTNQTSMYLCASSKTSGGTGELFFGEGSRLTVL.

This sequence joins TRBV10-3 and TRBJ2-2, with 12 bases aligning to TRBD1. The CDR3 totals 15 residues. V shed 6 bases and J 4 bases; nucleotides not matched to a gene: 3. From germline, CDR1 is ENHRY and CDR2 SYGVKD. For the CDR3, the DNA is TGTGCCATCAGGGGACAGGGGGCAGTCACCGGGGAGCTGTTTTTT. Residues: CAIRGQGAVTGELFF.

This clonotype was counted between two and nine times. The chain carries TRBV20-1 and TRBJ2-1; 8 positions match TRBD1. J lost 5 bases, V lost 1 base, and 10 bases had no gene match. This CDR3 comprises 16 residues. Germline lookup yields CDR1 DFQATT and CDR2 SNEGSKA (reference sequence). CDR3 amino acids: CSARGGLYRGDNEQFF. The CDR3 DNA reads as TGCAGTGCTAGAGGGGGACTGTACAGGGGGGACAATGAGCAGTTCTTC.

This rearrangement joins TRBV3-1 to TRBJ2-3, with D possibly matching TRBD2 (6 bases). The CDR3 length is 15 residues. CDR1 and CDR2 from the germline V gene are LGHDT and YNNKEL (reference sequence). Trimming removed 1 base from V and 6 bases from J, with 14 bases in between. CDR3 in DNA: TGTGCCAGCAGCCAAGTCGGAGGGGCGTTGGATACGCAGTATTTT. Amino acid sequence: CASSQVGGALDTQYF.

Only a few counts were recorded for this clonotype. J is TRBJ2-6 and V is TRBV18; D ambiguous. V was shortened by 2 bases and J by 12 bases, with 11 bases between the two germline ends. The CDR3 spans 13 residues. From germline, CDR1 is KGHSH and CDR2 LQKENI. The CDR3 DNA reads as TGTGCCAGCTCACCATTTAACCCTCGCGTCCTGACTTTC. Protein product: CASSPFNPRVLTF.

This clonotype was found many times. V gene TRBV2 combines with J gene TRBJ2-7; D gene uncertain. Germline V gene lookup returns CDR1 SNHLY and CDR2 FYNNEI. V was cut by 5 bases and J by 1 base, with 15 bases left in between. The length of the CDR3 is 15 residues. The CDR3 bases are TGTGCCAGCAGTAACGGACCTGTGGGATCCTACGAGCAGTACTTC. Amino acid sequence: CASSNGPVGSYEQYF.

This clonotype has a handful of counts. CDR3 sequence reads: CASSYTDGTLSPSGELFF. Here the CDR3 DNA reads TGTGCCAGCAGTTACACCGACGGAACCCTATCTCCCTCCGGGGAGCTGTTTTTT. This chain connects TRBV12-3 or TRBV12-4 to TRBJ2-2; D remains ambiguous. Trimming removed 4 bases from V and 6 bases from J, with 24 bases in between. The CDR3 covers 18 residues.